Given below is one T cell receptor beta chain in context. Data came from immunoSEQ multiplex PCR; TCRdb stores just in-frame clones and leaves some out. The repertoire holds tens of thousands of clones, about 83% seen once, with 29% in the top ten. The sample belongs to a study of blood T cell repertoires in COVID-19. V was trimmed by 6 bases and J by 3 bases, leaving 10 bases between them. Germline V lookup: CDR1 SGHRS, CDR2 YFSETQ. There are 13 residues in the CDR3. Source material: peripheral blood. This chain connects TRBV5-1 to TRBJ2-1, with TRBD2 as a possible D gene (6 bases). This TCR came from a woman at least 80 years old with acute or convalescent COVID-19. CDR3 amino acids: CASTREDYNEQFF. CDR3 nucleotides: TGCGCCAGCACGAGGGAGGACTACAATGAGCAGTTCTTC.